This is a list of T cell receptor beta chains from one sample in a study of blood T cell repertoires in COVID-19. The table came from immunoSEQ multiplex PCR; TCRdb's copy has only in-frame clones and leaves some out. The table shows about 71,000 clones, with 86% occurring only once. Sequencing used peripheral blood. Source of these receptors: a man aged 25-45 years with acute or convalescent COVID-19. Each CDR3 is given with its conserved first and last residue. D genes are given only for firm matches. A clone size is listed for some rows: how often the clone was seen (once, few, many), or a class if it is expanded.

cdr3_aa | cdr3_nt | v_call | cdr3_length | clone_size | d_call | j_call
CASSQGWGGNQPQHF | TGCGCCAGCAGTCAAGGCTGGGGAGGAAATCAGCCCCAGCATTTT | TRBV4-1 | 15 | . | . | TRBJ1-5
CASSPREFGTEAFF | TGTGCCAGCTCCCCCAGGGAATTTGGGACTGAAGCTTTCTTT | TRBV18 | 14 | . | . | TRBJ1-1
CASSYGNNEKLFF | TGTGCCAGCAGTTACGGCAATAATGAAAAACTGTTTTTT | TRBV6-5 | 13 | once | . | TRBJ1-4
CAISESGKGEKLFF | TGTGCCATCAGTGAGTCGGGGAAGGGGGAAAAACTGTTTTTT | TRBV10-3 | 14 | . | . | TRBJ1-4
CASRGGGENEKLFF | TGTGCCAGCAGAGGTGGGGGGGAGAATGAAAAACTGTTTTTT | TRBV25-1 | 14 | . | . | TRBJ1-4
CASSPGTAATNEKLFF | TGTGCCAGCAGCCCTGGGACAGCCGCAACTAATGAAAAACTGTTTTTT | TRBV7-9 | 16 | . | TRBD1 | TRBJ1-4
CSVATEIAEAFF | TGCAGCGTTGCGACAGAGATCGCTGAAGCTTTCTTT | TRBV29-1 | 12 | . | . | TRBJ1-1
CASSQDSNQPQHF | TGTGCCAGCAGCCAGGATAGCAATCAGCCCCAGCATTTT | TRBV6-6 | 13 | once | . | TRBJ1-5
CATSRDGGTGDSTDTQYF | TGTGCCACCAGCAGAGATGGAGGGACAGGGGATAGCACAGATACGCAGTATTTT | TRBV15 | 18 | . | TRBD1 | TRBJ2-3
CASSPSQGGTEAFF | TGTGCCAGCTCACCATCTCAGGGCGGCACTGAAGCTTTCTTT | TRBV18 | 14 | . | . | TRBJ1-1